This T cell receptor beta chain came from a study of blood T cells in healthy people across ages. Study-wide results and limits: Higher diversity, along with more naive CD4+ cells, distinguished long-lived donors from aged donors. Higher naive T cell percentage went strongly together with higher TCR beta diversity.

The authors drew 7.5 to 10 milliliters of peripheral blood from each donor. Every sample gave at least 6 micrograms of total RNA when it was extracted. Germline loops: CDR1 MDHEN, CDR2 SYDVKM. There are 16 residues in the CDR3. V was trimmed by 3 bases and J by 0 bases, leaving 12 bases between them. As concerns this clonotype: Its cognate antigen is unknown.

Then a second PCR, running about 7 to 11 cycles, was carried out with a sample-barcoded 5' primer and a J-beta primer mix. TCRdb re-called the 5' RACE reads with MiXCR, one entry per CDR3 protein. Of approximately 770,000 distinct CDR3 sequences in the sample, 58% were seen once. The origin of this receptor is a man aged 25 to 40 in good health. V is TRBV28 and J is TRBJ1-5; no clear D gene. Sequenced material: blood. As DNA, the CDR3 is TGTGCCAGCAGTTTGGTGTACGAATATAGCAATCAGCCCCAGCATTTT. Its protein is CASSLVYEYSNQPQHF. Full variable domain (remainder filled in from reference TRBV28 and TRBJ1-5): DVKVTQSSRYLVKRTGEKVFLECVQDMDHENMFWYRQDPGLGLRLIYFSYDVKMKEKGDIPEGYSVSREKKERFSLILESASTNQTSMYLCASSLVYEYSNQPQHFGDGTRLSIL.